The rows below give T cell receptor beta chains drawn from one sample of a study of CD8 T cells in Susac syndrome. TCRdb re-derived calls from the immunoSEQ multiplex PCR reads in MiXCR, one entry per CDR3 protein. The sample holds 110,000 or so distinct CDR3 sequences, roughly 91% seen once. The sample consisted of CD4+ T cells from PBMCs. The source is a human donor in good health. The CDR3 runs from the conserved cysteine through the conserved F or W. Each record gives: V gene, clone size, J gene, CDR3 protein. Where a row states a size, it is once, few, many or the class of an expanded clone; other rows omit it.

V: TRBV20-1; size: -; J: TRBJ1-5; CDR3: CSARYDRGSYQPQHF
V: TRBV27; size: -; J: TRBJ2-7; CDR3: CASSLKGTLYEQYF
V: TRBV9; size: -; J: TRBJ2-7; CDR3: CASSVDRYSYEQYF
V: TRBV7-3; size: -; J: TRBJ2-2; CDR3: CASCFWTGVSGELFF
V: TRBV7-2; size: -; J: TRBJ2-4; CDR3: CASSLDRSSRGNIQYF
V: TRBV7-2; size: few; J: TRBJ1-2; CDR3: CASSLAADYGYTF
V: TRBV20-1; size: -; J: TRBJ2-5; CDR3: CSIGGAFQETQYF
V: TRBV20-1; size: -; J: TRBJ2-1; CDR3: CSARDQVSGLAANEQFF
V: TRBV3-1; size: -; J: TRBJ2-1; CDR3: CASSLSSGYNEQFF
V: TRBV7-2; size: -; J: TRBJ1-1; CDR3: CASSGPGLQNTEAFF
V: TRBV6-2/TRBV6-3; size: -; J: TRBJ2-1; CDR3: CASSGTIRIQAYNEQFF
V: TRBV5-1; size: few; J: TRBJ2-1; CDR3: CASSFQGETEQFF
V: TRBV6-5; size: -; J: TRBJ1-2; CDR3: CASSFRQFGSGYTF
V: TRBV7-9; size: -; J: TRBJ1-1; CDR3: CASTAGWNTEAFF
V: TRBV2; size: -; J: TRBJ1-1; CDR3: CASNVHLSWGTEAFF
V: TRBV13; size: -; J: TRBJ1-4; CDR3: CASSFSRLKAGEKLFF
V: TRBV10-3; size: -; J: TRBJ1-1; CDR3: CAIRDYRGRNTEAFF